These T cell receptor beta chains were read from a single sample in a study of regulatory T cells in long-lasting Graves disease. A single record per CDR3 protein comes from TCRdb applying MiXCR to the multiplex PCR reads. The sample holds 250,000 to 300,000 distinct CDR3 sequences, 18% seen once. These data also formed part of another study, on T cells in Graves' hyperthyroidism and ophthalmopathy.

Source: peripheral blood mononuclear cells (PBMCs), taken at new diagnosis, from a patient treated with antithyroid drugs. Receptors originate from a woman aged 25 to 39 with Graves disease. CDR3s include the opening cysteine and the closing phenylalanine or tryptophan. Each record gives: J gene, V gene, D gene, CDR3 protein. A D gene is named only where the DNA matches it firmly.

TRBJ1-2	TRBV12-3/TRBV12-4	NA	CASRPPHYGYTF
TRBJ1-1	TRBV2	NA	CASLIGAWGGTEAFF
TRBJ1-6	TRBV2	TRBD1	CAKGGQVEGSPLHF
TRBJ2-5	TRBV20-1	TRBD2	CSAHRLAGAETQYF
TRBJ1-1	TRBV7-9	NA	CASSLGATNTEAFF
TRBJ1-5	TRBV19	TRBD1	CASRRIDRGNQPQHF
TRBJ1-2	TRBV7-9	NA	CASSFSQVGYTF
TRBJ2-7	TRBV6-1	TRBD2	CASRTSGSPTYEQYF
TRBJ1-3	TRBV14	TRBD1	CASSGQGARGNTIYF
TRBJ1-3	TRBV29-1	TRBD1	CSGTRGGNTIYF
TRBJ1-4	TRBV20-1	NA	CSARDRRRSTNEKLFF
TRBJ1-4	TRBV6-2/TRBV6-3	NA	CASRTDGTNEKLFF
TRBJ1-3	TRBV6-1	NA	CASSERKTGNTIYF
TRBJ1-1	TRBV12-5	NA	CASGLIHGRENTEAFF
TRBJ1-5	TRBV6-1	NA	CAGKARADQPQHF
TRBJ1-2	TRBV20-1	TRBD1	CSARAGQANYGYTF
TRBJ2-1	TRBV7-9	NA	CASSLIAGWKAMTYNEQFF
TRBJ2-3	TRBV20-1	TRBD2	CSATGTSGGIYTQYF
TRBJ1-1	TRBV12-3/TRBV12-4	NA	CASSPYRVNTEAFF
TRBJ2-2	TRBV2	NA	CASSGRTETTGELFF
TRBJ2-3	TRBV20-1	TRBD2	CSASGAPGGALSTDTQYF
TRBJ1-4	TRBV6-4	NA	CASRIQGPNEKLFF
TRBJ2-1	TRBV7-2	TRBD2	CASSADSGGNEQFF
TRBJ2-5	TRBV19	NA	CASSGTALGEQETQYF
TRBJ1-2	TRBV6-1	NA	CASTSGGRGYTF
TRBJ1-1	TRBV5-1	NA	CASSLTLGLAEAFF
TRBJ1-2	TRBV5-5	TRBD1	CASSPQIQGANYGYTF
TRBJ2-7	TRBV6-1	NA	CASARESGYEQYF
TRBJ2-1	TRBV3-1	NA	CASSRTRNNEQFF
TRBJ1-2	TRBV5-1	NA	CASSYLPYQQGPKEGYTF
TRBJ1-1	TRBV7-8	TRBD1	CASSLADRAPEAFF
TRBJ1-1	TRBV5-1	NA	CAGSLGQSNTEAFF
TRBJ2-5	TRBV7-9	NA	CASSLKVQETQYF
TRBJ2-2	TRBV6-1	NA	CASSELRTGELFF
TRBJ1-2	TRBV20-1	TRBD1	CSARTGGDYGYTF
TRBJ2-7	TRBV20-1	NA	CSARDQGSLTYEQYF
TRBJ2-3	TRBV5-1	NA	CASRREQSDTQYF
TRBJ1-2	TRBV25-1	NA	CASSETREVHYGYTF
TRBJ2-2	TRBV11-1	NA	CASSLGVGVNTGELFF
TRBJ1-1	TRBV13	NA	CASSSRAPEAFF
TRBJ2-7	TRBV7-8	TRBD2	CASSPVLTSGREQYF
TRBJ1-1	TRBV10-1	NA	CANSPYDISGAFF
TRBJ1-1	TRBV2	TRBD1	CASSYRGGNTEAFF
TRBJ1-1	TRBV18	TRBD1	CASSPPVGTAYGFEAFF
TRBJ2-7	TRBV20-1	NA	CSARSVGEQYF
TRBJ1-1	TRBV7-2	NA	CASSLVRTALFHTEAFF
TRBJ2-7	TRBV4-1	TRBD1	CASSQEGQVISYEQYF
TRBJ2-2	TRBV24-1	TRBD1	CATSDPGQGRTGELFF
TRBJ2-1	TRBV9	NA	CASSRGQSSYNEQFF
TRBJ2-1	TRBV27	TRBD1	CASSQTSPGQGIEQFF
TRBJ2-5	TRBV3-1	TRBD2	CASSQDRRLADQETQYF
TRBJ2-3	TRBV10-3	NA	CAIKDTPSTDTQYF
TRBJ1-3	TRBV11-2	NA	CASSSGTTGNTIYF